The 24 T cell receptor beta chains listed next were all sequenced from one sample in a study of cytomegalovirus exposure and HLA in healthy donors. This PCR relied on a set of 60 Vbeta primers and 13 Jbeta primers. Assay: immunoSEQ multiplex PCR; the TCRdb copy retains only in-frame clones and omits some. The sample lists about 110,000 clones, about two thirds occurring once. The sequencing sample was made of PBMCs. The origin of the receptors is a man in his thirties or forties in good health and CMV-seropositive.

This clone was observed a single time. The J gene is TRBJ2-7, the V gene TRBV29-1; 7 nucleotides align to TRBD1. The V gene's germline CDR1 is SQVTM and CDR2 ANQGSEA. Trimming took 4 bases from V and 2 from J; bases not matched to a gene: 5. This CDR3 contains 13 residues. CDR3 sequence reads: CSVVGDSPYEQYF. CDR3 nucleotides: TGCAGCGTTGTAGGGGACAGCCCCTACGAGCAGTACTTC.

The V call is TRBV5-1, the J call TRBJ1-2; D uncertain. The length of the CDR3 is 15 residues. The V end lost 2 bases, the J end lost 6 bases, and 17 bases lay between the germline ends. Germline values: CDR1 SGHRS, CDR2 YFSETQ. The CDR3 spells CASSFYWEAFDGYTF. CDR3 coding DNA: TGCGCCAGCAGCTTTTATTGGGAGGCTTTTGATGGCTACACCTTC.

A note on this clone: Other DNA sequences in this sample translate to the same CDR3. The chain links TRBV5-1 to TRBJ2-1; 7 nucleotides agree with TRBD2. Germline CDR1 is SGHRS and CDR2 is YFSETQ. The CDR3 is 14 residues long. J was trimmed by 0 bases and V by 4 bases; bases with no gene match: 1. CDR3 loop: CASSAGDSYNEQFF. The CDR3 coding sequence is TGCGCCAGCAGCGCGGGGGACTCCTACAATGAGCAGTTCTTC. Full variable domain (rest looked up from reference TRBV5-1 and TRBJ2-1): KAGVTQTPRYLIKTRGQQVTLSCSPISGHRSVSWYQQTPGQGLQFLFEYFSETQRNKGNFPGRFSGRQFSNSRSEMNVSTLELGDSALYLCASSAGDSYNEQFFGPGTRLTVL.

This CDR3 reads CASSLSPGQGETYEQYV. The CDR3 bases are TGTGCCAGCAGCTTATCCCCGGGACAGGGGGAAACCTACGAGCAGTACGTC. The chain combines TRBV7-9 with TRBJ2-7, with 11 bases lining up with TRBD1. Trimming at V came to 2 bases and at J to 2 bases, leaving 8 bases not matched to a gene. CDR3 length equals 17 residues. Germline assignment: CDR1 SEHNR and CDR2 FQNEAQ (reference sequence).

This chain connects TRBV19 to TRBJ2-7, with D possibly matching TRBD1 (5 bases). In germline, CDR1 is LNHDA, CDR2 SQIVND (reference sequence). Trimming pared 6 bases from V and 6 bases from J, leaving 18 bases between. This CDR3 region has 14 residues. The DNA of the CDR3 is TGTGCCAGTAGCGGTGGACAATATGTAGGCGAGCAGTACTTC. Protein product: CASSGGQYVGEQYF.

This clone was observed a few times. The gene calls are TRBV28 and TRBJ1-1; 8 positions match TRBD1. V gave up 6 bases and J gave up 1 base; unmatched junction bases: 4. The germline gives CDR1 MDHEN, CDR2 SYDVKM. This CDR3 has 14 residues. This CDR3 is CASRTTGGNTEAFF. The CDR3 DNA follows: TGTGCCAGCAGAACCACAGGGGGGAACACTGAAGCTTTCTTT.

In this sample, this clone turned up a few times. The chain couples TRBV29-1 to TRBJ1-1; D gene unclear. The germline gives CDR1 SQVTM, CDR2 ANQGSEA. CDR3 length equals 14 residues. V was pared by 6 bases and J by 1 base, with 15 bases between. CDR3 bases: TGCAGCGTAGCCCCCCGGCGGGGGAACACTGAAGCTTTCTTT. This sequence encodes CSVAPRRGNTEAFF.

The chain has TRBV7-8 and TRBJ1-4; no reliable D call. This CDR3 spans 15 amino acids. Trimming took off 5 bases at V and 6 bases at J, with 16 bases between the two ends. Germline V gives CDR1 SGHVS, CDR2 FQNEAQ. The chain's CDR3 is CASSPSGRKHEKLFF. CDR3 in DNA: TGTGCCAGCAGCCCCAGTGGGAGGAAGCATGAAAAACTGTTTTTT.

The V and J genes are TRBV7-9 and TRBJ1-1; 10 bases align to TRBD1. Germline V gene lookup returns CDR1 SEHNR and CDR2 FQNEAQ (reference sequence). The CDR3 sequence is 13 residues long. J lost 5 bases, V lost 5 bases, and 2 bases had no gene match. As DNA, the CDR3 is TGTGCCAGCAGCGAGGGACAGGGGACTGAAGCTTTCTTT. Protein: CASSEGQGTEAFF. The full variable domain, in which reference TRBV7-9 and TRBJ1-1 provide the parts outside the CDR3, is DTGVSQNPRHKITKRGQNVTFRCDPISEHNRLYWYRQTLGQGPEFLTYFQNEAQLEKSRLLSDRFSAERPKGSFSTLEIQRTEQGDSAMYLCASSEGQGTEAFFGQGTRLTVV.

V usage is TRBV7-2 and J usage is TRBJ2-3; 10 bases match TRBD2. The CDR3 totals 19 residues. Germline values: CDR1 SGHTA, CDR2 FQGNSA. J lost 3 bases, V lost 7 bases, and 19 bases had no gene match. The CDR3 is CASTLLWSSGSGRTDTQYF. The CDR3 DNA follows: TGTGCCAGCACTCTACTTTGGTCTAGCGGGAGTGGGAGGACAGATACGCAGTATTTT.

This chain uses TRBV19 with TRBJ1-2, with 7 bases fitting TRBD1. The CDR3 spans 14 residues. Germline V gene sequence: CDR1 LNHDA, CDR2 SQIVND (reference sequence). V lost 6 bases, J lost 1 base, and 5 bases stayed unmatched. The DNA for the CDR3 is TGTGCCAGTAGCACACAGGGGATTAACTATGGCTACACCTTC. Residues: CASSTQGINYGYTF.

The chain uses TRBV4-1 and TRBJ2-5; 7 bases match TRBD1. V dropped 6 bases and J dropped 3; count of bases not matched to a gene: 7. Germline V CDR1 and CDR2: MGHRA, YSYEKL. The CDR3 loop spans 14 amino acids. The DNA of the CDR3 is TGCGCCAGCAGTTACCCCGGGACAGAAGAGACCCAGTACTTC. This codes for CASSYPGTEETQYF.

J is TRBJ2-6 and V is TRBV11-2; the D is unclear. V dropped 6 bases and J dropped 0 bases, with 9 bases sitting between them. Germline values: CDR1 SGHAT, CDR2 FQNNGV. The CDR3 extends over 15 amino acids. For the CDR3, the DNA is TGTGCCAGCAGTTTCAGGTTCTCTGGGGCCAACGTCCTGACTTTC. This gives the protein CASSFRFSGANVLTF.

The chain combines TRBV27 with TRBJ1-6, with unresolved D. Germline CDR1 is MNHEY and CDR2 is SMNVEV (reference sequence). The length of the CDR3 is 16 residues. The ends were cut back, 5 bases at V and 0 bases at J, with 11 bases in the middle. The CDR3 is CASSPIRGSYNSPLHF. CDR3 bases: TGTGCCAGCAGTCCAATTCGGGGCTCCTATAATTCACCCCTCCACTTT.

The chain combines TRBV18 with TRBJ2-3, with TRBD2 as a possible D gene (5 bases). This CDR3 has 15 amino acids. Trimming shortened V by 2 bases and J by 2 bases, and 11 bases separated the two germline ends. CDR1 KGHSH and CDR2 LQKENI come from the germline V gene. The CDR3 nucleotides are TGTGCCAGCTCACCAGTACTAGACCACACAGATACGCAGTATTTT. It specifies CASSPVLDHTDTQYF.

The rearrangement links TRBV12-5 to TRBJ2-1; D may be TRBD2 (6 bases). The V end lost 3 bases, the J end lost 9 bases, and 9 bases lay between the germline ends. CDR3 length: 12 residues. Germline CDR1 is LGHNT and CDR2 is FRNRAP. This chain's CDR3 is CASGFQGGEQFF. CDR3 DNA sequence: TGTGCTAGTGGTTTCCAGGGAGGTGAGCAGTTCTTC.

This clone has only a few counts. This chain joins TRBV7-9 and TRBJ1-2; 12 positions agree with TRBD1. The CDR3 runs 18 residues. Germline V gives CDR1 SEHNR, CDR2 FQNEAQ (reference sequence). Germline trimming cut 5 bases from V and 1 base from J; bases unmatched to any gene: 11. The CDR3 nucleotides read TGTGCCAGCAGCCCATCCCGGGACAGGGGGCTCCGTAACTATGGCTACACCTTC. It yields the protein CASSPSRDRGLRNYGYTF. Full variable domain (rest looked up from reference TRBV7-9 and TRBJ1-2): DTGVSQNPRHKITKRGQNVTFRCDPISEHNRLYWYRQTLGQGPEFLTYFQNEAQLEKSRLLSDRFSAERPKGSFSTLEIQRTEQGDSAMYLCASSPSRDRGLRNYGYTFGSGTRLTVV.

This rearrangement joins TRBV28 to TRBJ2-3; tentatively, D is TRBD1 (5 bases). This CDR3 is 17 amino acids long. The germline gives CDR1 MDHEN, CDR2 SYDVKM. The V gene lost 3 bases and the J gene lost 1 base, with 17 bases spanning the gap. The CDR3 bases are TGTGCCAGCAGTTTTCCCACCTTAGACAGACGCACAGATACGCAGTATTTT. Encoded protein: CASSFPTLDRRTDTQYF.

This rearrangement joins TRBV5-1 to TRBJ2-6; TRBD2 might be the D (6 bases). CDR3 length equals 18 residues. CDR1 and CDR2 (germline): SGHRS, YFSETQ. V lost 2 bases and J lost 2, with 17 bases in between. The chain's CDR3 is CASSFLSTGSAGANVLTF. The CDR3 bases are TGCGCCAGCAGCTTCCTCAGTACCGGGAGTGCTGGGGCCAACGTCCTGACTTTC.

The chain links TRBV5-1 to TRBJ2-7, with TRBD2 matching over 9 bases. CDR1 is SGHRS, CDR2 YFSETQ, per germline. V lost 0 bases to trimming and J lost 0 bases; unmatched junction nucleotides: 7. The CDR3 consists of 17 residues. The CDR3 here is CASSLASGTISSYEQYF. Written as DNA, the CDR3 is TGCGCCAGCAGCTTGGCTAGCGGGACAATAAGCTCCTACGAGCAGTACTTC. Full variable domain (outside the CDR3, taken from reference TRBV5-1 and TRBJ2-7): KAGVTQTPRYLIKTRGQQVTLSCSPISGHRSVSWYQQTPGQGLQFLFEYFSETQRNKGNFPGRFSGRQFSNSRSEMNVSTLELGDSALYLCASSLASGTISSYEQYFGPGTRLTVT.

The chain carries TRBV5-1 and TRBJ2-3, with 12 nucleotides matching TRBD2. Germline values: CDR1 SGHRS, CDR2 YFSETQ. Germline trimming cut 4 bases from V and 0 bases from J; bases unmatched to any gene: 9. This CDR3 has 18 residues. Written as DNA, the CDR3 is TGCGCCAGCAGCCCCCTTACCGGGACTAGCGGGAGCACAGATACGCAGTATTTT. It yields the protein CASSPLTGTSGSTDTQYF.

The CDR3 loop is CASSLGFSGDEAFF. The CDR3 DNA reads TGCGCCAGCAGCCTGGGGTTCAGCGGAGATGAAGCTTTCTTT. This rearrangement joins TRBV4-1 to TRBJ1-1; D is unresolved. The CDR3 consists of 14 residues. The germline V and J ends were trimmed by 4 bases and 7 bases, with 16 bases remaining between them. Germline V gene sequence: CDR1 MGHRA, CDR2 YSYEKL.

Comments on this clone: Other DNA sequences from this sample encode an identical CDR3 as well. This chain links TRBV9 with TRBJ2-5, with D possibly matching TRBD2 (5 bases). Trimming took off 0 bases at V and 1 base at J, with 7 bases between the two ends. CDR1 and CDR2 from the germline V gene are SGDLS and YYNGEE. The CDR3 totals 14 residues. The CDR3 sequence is CASSVGGLQETQYF. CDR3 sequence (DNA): TGTGCCAGCAGCGTAGGAGGGCTCCAAGAGACCCAGTACTTC.

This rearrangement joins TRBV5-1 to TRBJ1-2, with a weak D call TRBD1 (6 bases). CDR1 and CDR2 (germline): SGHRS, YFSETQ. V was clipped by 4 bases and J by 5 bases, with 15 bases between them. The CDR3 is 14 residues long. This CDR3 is CASSPGQRSYGYTF. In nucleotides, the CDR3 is TGCGCCAGCAGCCCCGGACAGCGATCTTATGGCTACACCTTC. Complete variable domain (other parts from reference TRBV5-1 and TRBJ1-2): KAGVTQTPRYLIKTRGQQVTLSCSPISGHRSVSWYQQTPGQGLQFLFEYFSETQRNKGNFPGRFSGRQFSNSRSEMNVSTLELGDSALYLCASSPGQRSYGYTFGSGTRLTVV.